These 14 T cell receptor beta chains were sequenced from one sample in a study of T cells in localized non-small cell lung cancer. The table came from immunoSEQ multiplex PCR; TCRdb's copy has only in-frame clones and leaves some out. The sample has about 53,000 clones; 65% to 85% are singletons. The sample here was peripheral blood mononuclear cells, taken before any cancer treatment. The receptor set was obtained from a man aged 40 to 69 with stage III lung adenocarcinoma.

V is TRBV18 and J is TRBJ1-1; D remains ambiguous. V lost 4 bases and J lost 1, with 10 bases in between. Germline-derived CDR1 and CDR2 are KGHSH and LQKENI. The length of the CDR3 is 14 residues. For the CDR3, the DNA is TGTGCCAGCTCACGTGTAACGACGAACACTGAAGCTTTCTTT. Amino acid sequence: CASSRVTTNTEAFF.

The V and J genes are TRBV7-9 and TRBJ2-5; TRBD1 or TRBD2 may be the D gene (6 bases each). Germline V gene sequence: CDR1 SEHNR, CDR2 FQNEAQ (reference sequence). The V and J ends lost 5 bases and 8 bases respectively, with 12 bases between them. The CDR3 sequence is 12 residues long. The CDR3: CASSPEGGTQYF. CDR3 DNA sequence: TGTGCCAGCAGCCCAGAGGGGGGAACCCAGTACTTC.

The DNA for the CDR3 is TGTGCCAGCAGCTTCCCACTAGCGGGAGGGCAAGGCTTCTTC. Translation gives CASSFPLAGGQGFF. This chain joins TRBV7-9 and TRBJ2-1; TRBD2 matches 13 bases. J gave up 16 bases and V 3 bases, and 9 bases lay outside the gene matches. This CDR3 contains 14 residues. Germline CDR1 and CDR2: SEHNR and FQNEAQ (reference sequence).

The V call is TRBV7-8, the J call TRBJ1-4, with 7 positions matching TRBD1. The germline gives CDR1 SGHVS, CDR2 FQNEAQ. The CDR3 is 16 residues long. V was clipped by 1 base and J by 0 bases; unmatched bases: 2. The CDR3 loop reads CASSLGRGTTNEKLFF. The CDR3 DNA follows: TGTGCCAGCAGCTTAGGCAGGGGGACAACTAATGAAAAACTGTTTTTT.

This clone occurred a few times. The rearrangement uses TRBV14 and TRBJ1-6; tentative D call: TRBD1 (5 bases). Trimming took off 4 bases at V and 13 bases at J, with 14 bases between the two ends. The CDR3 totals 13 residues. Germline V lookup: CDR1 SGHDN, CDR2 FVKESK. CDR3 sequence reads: CASSPGTSSPLHF. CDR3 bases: TGTGCCAGCAGCCCGGGGACCTCGTCCCCCCTCCACTTT.

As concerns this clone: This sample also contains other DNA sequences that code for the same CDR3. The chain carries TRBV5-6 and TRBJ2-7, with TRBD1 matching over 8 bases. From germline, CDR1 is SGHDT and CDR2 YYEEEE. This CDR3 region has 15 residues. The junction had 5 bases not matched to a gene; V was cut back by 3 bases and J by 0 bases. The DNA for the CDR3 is TGTGCCAGCAGCTCGATAGGGACAGGCTCCTACGAGCAGTACTTC. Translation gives CASSSIGTGSYEQYF.

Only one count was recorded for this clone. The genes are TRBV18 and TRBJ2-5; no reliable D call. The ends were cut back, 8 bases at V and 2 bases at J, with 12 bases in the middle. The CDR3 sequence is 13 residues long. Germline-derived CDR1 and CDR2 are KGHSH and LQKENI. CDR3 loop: CASEGQRQETQYF. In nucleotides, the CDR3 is TGTGCCAGCGAAGGCCAGCGACAAGAGACCCAGTACTTC.

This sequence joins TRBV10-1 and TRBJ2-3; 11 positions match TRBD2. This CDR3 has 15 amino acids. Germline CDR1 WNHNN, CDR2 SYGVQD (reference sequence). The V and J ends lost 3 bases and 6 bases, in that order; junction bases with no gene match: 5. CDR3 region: CASSDSASGGDTQYF. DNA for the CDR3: TGCGCCAGCAGTGACTCGGCTAGCGGGGGGGATACGCAGTATTTT.

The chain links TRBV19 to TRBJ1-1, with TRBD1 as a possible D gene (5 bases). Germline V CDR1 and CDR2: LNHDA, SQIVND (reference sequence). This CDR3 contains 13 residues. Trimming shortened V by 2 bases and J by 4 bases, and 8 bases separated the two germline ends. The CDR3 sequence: CASSITGATEAFF. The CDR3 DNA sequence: TGTGCCAGTAGTATAACAGGAGCCACTGAAGCTTTCTTT.

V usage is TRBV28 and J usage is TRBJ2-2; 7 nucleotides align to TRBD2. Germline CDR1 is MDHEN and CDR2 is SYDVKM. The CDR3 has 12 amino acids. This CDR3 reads CSASGNTGELFF. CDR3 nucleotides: TGTTCGGCTAGCGGAAACACCGGGGAGCTGTTTTTT.

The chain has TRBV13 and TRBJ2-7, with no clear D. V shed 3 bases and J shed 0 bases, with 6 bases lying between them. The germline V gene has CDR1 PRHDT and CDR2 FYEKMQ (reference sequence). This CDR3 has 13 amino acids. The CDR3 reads CASSLRVSYEQYF. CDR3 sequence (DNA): TGTGCCAGCAGCTTGAGAGTCTCCTACGAGCAGTACTTC.

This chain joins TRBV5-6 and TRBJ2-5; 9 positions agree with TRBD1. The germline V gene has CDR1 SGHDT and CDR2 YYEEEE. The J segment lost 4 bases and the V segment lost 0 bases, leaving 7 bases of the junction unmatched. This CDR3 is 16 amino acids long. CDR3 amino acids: CASSLAVTGGTETQYF. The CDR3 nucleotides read TGTGCCAGCAGCTTGGCAGTCACAGGGGGCACAGAGACCCAGTACTTC.

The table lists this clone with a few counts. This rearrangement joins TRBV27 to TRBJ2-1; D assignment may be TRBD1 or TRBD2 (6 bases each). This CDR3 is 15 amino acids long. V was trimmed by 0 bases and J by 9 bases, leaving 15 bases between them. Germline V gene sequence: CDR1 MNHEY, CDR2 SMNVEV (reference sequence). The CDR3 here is CASSLSNTGAGEQFF. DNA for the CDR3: TGTGCCAGCAGTTTATCGAACACGGGGGCAGGTGAGCAGTTCTTC.

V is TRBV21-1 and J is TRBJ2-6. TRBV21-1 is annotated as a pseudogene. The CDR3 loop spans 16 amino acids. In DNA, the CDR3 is TGTGCCAGCAGCTCTAAGGGGAGCTCTGGGGCCAACGTCCTGACTTTC. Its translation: CASSSKGSSGANVLTF.